One and the same sample provided the 17 T cell receptor beta chains below, sequenced in a study of PD-L1 blockade in urothelial cancer. Clones were read by immunoSEQ multiplex PCR, and TCRdb kept only the in-frame ones, dropping some. The sample lists 45,000 or so clones; approximately 78% were seen once. Regarding time point: pretreatment peripheral blood. This specimen consisted of PBMCs, obtained around atezolizumab (anti-PD-L1) treatment. The receptor set was obtained from a man aged 45 to 65 with urothelial cancer.

V gene TRBV7-3 combines with J gene TRBJ1-1; tentatively, D is TRBD1 (5 bases). This CDR3 comprises 13 residues. Germline V gene lookup returns CDR1 SGHTA and CDR2 FQGTGA. V was shortened by 2 bases and J by 8 bases, with 12 bases between the two germline ends. The CDR3 sequence: CASSLQGRGEAFF. CDR3 bases: TGTGCCAGCAGCTTACAGGGCAGAGGAGAAGCTTTCTTT.

The J gene is TRBJ1-5, the V gene TRBV2, with D tentatively TRBD1 (5 bases). The CDR3 consists of 16 residues. Germline assignment: CDR1 SNHLY and CDR2 FYNNEI. Trimming removed 2 bases at V and 0 bases at J, with 11 bases between. The CDR3 sequence is CASSEQGTNSNQPQHF. The CDR3 bases are TGTGCCAGCAGTGAACAAGGGACTAATAGCAATCAGCCCCAGCATTTT.

A few counts support this clone. The CDR3 region is CASSQGAGNPNYGYTF. The CDR3 bases are TGCGCCAGCAGCCAAGGGGCGGGGAACCCAAACTATGGCTACACCTTC. The chain combines TRBV4-1 with TRBJ1-2, with D unresolved. With 1 base removed from V and 2 bases from J, the gap between germline ends came to 14 bases. Germline CDR1 MGHRA, CDR2 YSYEKL. This CDR3 has 16 residues.

Relative to its sample, this clone is medium-sized. This rearrangement joins TRBV10-1 to TRBJ2-7; possible D gene TRBD1, 5 bases. This CDR3 contains 13 residues. Germline lookup yields CDR1 WNHNN and CDR2 SYGVQD (reference sequence). V lost 2 bases and J lost 7, with 12 bases in between. The CDR3 loop reads CASSERGMREQYF. The CDR3 DNA is TGCGCCAGCAGTGAGAGGGGAATGCGGGAGCAGTACTTC.

This chain links TRBV6-1 with TRBJ1-1; D is ambiguous. The ends were cut back, 3 bases at V and 1 base at J, with 9 bases in the middle. This CDR3 is 14 amino acids long. The germline V gene has CDR1 MNHNS and CDR2 SASEGT. In DNA, the CDR3 is TGTGCCAGCAGTGACCCCCACACGAACACTGAAGCTTTCTTT. It yields the protein CASSDPHTNTEAFF.

The V and J genes are TRBV5-6 and TRBJ1-3, with D possibly matching TRBD1 (5 bases). V was pared by 1 base and J by 2 bases, with 7 bases between. Germline V lookup: CDR1 SGHDT, CDR2 YYEEEE. CDR3 length: 14 amino acids. CDR3 residues: CASSLYRTGNTIYF. CDR3 in DNA: TGTGCCAGCAGCTTGTACAGGACTGGAAACACCATATATTTT.

This chain uses TRBV5-5 with TRBJ1-6; D unclear. The CDR3 is made up of 16 amino acids. Germline lookup yields CDR1 SGHKS and CDR2 YYEKEE (reference sequence). The germline V and J ends were trimmed by 1 base and 3 bases, with 11 bases remaining between them. As DNA, the CDR3 is TGTGCCAGCAGCTTGCCGGGGAATCTCTATAATTCACCCCTCCACTTT. This encodes CASSLPGNLYNSPLHF.

This sequence joins TRBV27 and TRBJ2-5, with a possible D match to TRBD2 (6 bases). V shed 4 bases and J shed 5 bases, with 11 bases lying between them. The CDR3 covers 13 residues. Germline V gives CDR1 MNHEY, CDR2 SMNVEV (reference sequence). The DNA of the CDR3 is TGTGCCAGCAGTTCTGAGGGGAGGGAGACCCAGTACTTC. The encoded protein is CASSSEGRETQYF.

V usage is TRBV28 and J usage is TRBJ2-6; no reliable D call. The CDR3 totals 13 residues. The germline V gene encodes CDR1 MDHEN and CDR2 SYDVKM. Trimming took off 6 bases at V and 2 bases at J, with 5 bases between the two ends. The CDR3: CASRAAGANVLTF. CDR3 sequence (DNA): TGTGCCAGCAGGGCCGCTGGGGCCAACGTCCTGACTTTC.

Details on this clone: Mismatch with germline at one junction end may stem from a read error. V usage is TRBV7-7 and J usage is TRBJ2-3; D call uncertain. Per germline, CDR1 SSHAT and CDR2 FNYEAQ (reference sequence). This CDR3 has 13 amino acids. The CDR3 protein is CASSLSSTDTQYF. In nucleotides, the CDR3 is TGTGCTAGCAGCCTTTCTAGCACAGATACGCAGTATTTT.

V gene TRBV25-1 combines with J gene TRBJ2-7; 7 bases agree with TRBD1. Germline CDR1 and CDR2: MGHDK and SYGVNS. The J segment lost 2 bases and the V segment lost 2 bases, leaving 3 bases of the junction unmatched. CDR3 size: 14 residues. The CDR3 DNA is TGTGCCAGCAGTGAAGACAGGGTCCCCTACGAGCAGTACTTC. Residues: CASSEDRVPYEQYF.

This clone was counted between two and nine times. V is TRBV6-1 and J is TRBJ1-2; no reliable D call. The CDR3 spans 15 residues. Trimming took off 6 bases at V and 4 bases at J, with 18 bases between the two ends. CDR1 MNHNS and CDR2 SASEGT come from the germline V gene. Here the CDR3 DNA reads TGTGCCAGCAGATTGGAGACCCAACGGGGCTATGGCTACACCTTC. This gives the protein CASRLETQRGYGYTF.

V is TRBV9 and J is TRBJ2-3; 10 bases align to TRBD2. After removal of 0 bases from V and 5 bases from J, the junction contained 6 bases not matched to a gene. This CDR3 has 16 residues. Germline assignment: CDR1 SGDLS and CDR2 YYNGEE. This CDR3 is CASSVGLAGGGDTQYF. The CDR3 DNA is TGTGCCAGCAGCGTAGGACTAGCGGGCGGGGGAGATACGCAGTATTTT. The variable domain in full, completed from reference TRBV9 and TRBJ2-3, reads DSGVTQTPKHLITATGQRVTLRCSPRSGDLSVYWYQQSLDQGLQFLIQYYNGEERAKGNILERFSAQQFPDLHSELNLSSLELGDSALYFCASSVGLAGGGDTQYFGPGTRLTVL.

This rearrangement joins TRBV28 to TRBJ1-1; D remains unclear. The CDR3 totals 13 residues. V lost 10 bases and J 1 base, leaving 13 bases between the germline ends. CDR1 is MDHEN and CDR2 is SYDVKM in the germline V gene. This chain's CDR3 is CATLRPGNTEAFF. CDR3 bases: TGTGCCACCCTACGCCCGGGGAACACTGAAGCTTTCTTT.

The chain combines TRBV7-9 with TRBJ1-2, with D tentatively TRBD1 (5 bases). Germline V CDR1 and CDR2: SEHNR, FQNEAQ (reference sequence). V lost 5 bases, J lost 4 bases, and 11 bases lay in between. The CDR3 loop spans 13 amino acids. CDR3 coding DNA: TGTGCCAGCAGCCCGGGGGTGGGCTATGGCTACACCTTC. It codes for CASSPGVGYGYTF. Looking up the rest from reference TRBV7-9 and TRBJ1-2 gives the full variable domain: DTGVSQNPRHKITKRGQNVTFRCDPISEHNRLYWYRQTLGQGPEFLTYFQNEAQLEKSRLLSDRFSAERPKGSFSTLEIQRTEQGDSAMYLCASSPGVGYGYTFGSGTRLTVV.

The genes are TRBV2 and TRBJ1-5; 7 nucleotides agree with TRBD1. CDR3 length: 15 amino acids. Germline V gives CDR1 SNHLY, CDR2 FYNNEI. The V and J ends lost 6 bases and 1 base, in that order; junction bases with no gene match: 6. CDR3 region: CASSRDRGSNQPQHF. The CDR3 DNA reads TGTGCCAGCAGCCGGGACAGAGGGAGCAATCAGCCCCAGCATTTT.

Only a few counts were recorded for this clone. The genes are TRBV7-2 and TRBJ1-2; no definite D call. Looked up from germline, CDR1 is SGHTA and CDR2 is FQGNSA. Trimming removed 5 bases from V and 5 bases from J, with 12 bases in between. CDR3 length equals 13 residues. CDR3 nucleotides: TGTGCCAGCAGCCCGGCGTCAGGATATGGCTACACCTTC. It translates to CASSPASGYGYTF.